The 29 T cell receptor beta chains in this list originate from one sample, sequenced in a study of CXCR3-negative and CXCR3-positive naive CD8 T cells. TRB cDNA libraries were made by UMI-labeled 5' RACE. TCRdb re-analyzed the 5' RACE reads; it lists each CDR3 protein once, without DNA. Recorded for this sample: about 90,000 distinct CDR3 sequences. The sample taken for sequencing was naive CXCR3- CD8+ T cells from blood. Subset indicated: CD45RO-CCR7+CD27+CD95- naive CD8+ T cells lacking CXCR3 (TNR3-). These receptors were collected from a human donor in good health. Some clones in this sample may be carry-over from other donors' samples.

This CDR3 is CASGLPPRGELFF. This chain uses TRBV12-5 with TRBJ2-2; without DNA, the TCRdb call of TRBD1 cannot be checked. This CDR3 is 13 amino acids long. From germline, CDR1 is LGHNT and CDR2 FRNRAP.

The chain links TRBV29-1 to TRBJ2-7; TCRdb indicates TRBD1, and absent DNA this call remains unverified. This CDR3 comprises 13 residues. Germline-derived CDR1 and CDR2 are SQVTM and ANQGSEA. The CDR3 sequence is CSVGTGDTYEQYF.

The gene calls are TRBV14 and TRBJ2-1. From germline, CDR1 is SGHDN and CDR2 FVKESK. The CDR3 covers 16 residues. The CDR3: CASSQDQAMGNNEQFF.

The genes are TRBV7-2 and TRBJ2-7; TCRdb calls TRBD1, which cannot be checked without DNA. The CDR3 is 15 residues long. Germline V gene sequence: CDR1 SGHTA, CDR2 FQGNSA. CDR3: CASSDTGYSGDEQYF.

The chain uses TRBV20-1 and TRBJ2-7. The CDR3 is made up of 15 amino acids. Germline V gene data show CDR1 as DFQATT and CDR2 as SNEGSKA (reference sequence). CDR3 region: CSARDLAIEPYEQYF.

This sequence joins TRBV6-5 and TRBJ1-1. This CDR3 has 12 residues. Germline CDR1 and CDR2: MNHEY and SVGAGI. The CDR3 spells CASRHSDTEAFF.

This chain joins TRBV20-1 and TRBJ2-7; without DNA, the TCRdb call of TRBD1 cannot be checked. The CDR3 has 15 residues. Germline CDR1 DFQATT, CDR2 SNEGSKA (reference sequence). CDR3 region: CSASAGDRGLGEQYF.

The CDR3: CASSYEVLYEQYF. The V call is TRBV6-2 or TRBV6-3, the J call TRBJ2-7. The CDR3 is made up of 13 amino acids. From germline, CDR1 is MNHEY and CDR2 SVGEGT.

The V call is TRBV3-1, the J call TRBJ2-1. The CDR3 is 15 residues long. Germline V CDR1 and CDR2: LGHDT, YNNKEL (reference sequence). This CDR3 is CASSQDSPIYNEQFF.

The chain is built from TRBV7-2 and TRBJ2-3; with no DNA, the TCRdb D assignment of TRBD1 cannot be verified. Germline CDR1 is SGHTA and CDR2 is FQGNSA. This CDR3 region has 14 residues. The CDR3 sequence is CASSSGSGIDTQYF.

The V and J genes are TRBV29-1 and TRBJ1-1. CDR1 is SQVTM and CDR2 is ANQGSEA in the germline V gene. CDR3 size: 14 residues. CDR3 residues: CSVDLPVMNTEAFF.

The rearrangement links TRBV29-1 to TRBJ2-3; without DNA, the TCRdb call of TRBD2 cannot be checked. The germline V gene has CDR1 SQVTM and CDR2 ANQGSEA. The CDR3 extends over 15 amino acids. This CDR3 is CSVVLAGGPADTQYF.

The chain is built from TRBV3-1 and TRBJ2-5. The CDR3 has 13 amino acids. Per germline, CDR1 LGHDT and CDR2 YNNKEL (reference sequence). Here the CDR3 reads CASSHGPRETQYF.

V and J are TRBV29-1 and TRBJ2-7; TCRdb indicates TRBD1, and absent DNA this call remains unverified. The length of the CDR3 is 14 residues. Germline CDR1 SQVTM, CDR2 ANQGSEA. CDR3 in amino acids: CSAYMTDSSYEQYF.

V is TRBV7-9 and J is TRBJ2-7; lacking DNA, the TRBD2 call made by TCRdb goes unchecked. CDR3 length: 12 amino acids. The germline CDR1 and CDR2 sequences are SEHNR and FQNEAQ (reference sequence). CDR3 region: CASSLGATEQYF.

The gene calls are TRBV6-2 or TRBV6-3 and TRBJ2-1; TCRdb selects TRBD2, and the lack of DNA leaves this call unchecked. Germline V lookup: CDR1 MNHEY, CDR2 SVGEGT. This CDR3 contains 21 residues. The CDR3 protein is CASSYSSSSGGPRGDHNEQFF.

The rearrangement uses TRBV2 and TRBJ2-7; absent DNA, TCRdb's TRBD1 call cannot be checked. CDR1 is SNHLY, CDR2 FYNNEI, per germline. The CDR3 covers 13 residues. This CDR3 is CASSPDTDYEQYF. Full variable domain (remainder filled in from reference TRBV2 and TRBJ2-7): EPEVTQTPSHQVTQMGQEVILRCVPISNHLYFYWYRQILGQKVEFLVSFYNNEISEKSEIFDDQFSVERPDGSNFTLKIRSTKLEDSAMYFCASSPDTDYEQYFGPGTRLTVT.

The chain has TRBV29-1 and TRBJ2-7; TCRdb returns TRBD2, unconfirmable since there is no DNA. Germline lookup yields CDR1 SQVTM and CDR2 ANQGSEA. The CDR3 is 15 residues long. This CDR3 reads CSVEILTSGTYEQYF.

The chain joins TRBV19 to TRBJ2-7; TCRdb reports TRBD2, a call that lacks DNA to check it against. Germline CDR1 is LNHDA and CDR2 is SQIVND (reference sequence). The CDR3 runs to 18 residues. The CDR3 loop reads CASSIRPSGRSYSYEQYF.

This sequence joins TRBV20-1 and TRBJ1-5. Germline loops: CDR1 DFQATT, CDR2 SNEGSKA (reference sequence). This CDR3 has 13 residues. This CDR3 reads CSATDREAQPQHF.

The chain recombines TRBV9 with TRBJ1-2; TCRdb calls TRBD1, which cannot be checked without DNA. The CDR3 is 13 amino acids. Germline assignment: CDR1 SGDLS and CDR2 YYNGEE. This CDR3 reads CASSVGPLGDRNF. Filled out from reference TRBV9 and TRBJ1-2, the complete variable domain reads DSGVTQTPKHLITATGQRVTLRCSPRSGDLSVYWYQQSLDQGLQFLIQYYNGEERAKGNILERFSAQQFPDLHSELNLSSLELGDSALYFCASSVGPLGDRNFGSGTRLTVV.

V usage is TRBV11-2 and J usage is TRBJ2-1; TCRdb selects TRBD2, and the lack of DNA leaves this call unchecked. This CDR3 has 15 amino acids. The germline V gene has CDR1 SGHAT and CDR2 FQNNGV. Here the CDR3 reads CASRALAGDYNEQFF. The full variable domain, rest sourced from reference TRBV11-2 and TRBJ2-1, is EAGVAQSPRYKIIEKRQSVAFWCNPISGHATLYWYQQILGQGPKLLIQFQNNGVVDDSQLPKDRFSAERLKGVDSTLKIQPAKLEDSAVYLCASRALAGDYNEQFFGPGTRLTVL.

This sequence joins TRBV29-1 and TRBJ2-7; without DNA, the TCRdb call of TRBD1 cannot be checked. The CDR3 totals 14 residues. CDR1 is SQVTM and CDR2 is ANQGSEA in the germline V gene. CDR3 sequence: CSVEAGRDSYEQYF.

This chain's CDR3 is CASSARGPSYEQYF. V is TRBV7-9 and J is TRBJ2-7; TCRdb gives TRBD1 as the D gene, but with no DNA this cannot be confirmed. CDR3 length: 14 residues. Looked up from germline, CDR1 is SEHNR and CDR2 is FQNEAQ (reference sequence).

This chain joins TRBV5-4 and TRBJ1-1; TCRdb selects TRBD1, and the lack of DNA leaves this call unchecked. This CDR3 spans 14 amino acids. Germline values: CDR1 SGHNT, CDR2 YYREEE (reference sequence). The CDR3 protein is CASSFGTGVPEAFF.

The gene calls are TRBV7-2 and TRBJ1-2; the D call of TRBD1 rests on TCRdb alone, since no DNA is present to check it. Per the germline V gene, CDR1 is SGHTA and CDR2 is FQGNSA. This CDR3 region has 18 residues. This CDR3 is CASSPGYLEQGSAYGYTF.

CDR3 protein: CASSVGTGGSHEQYF. The chain carries TRBV5-1 and TRBJ2-7; the D gene TCRdb calls, TRBD1, cannot be checked with no DNA. The germline V gene has CDR1 SGHRS and CDR2 YFSETQ. This CDR3 region has 15 residues.

The CDR3 here is CASSLGGTTGPEAFF. The chain couples TRBV7-6 to TRBJ1-1; TCRdb's assignment of TRBD1 cannot be checked, as there is no DNA. Per germline, CDR1 SGHVS and CDR2 FNYEAQ. The CDR3 is 15 residues long. Using reference TRBV7-6 and TRBJ1-1 for the parts outside the CDR3, the full variable domain is GAGVSQSPRYKVTKRGQDVALRCDPISGHVSLYWYRQALGQGPEFLTYFNYEAQQDKSGLPNDRFSAERPEGSISTLTIQRTEQRDSAMYRCASSLGGTTGPEAFFGQGTRLTVV.

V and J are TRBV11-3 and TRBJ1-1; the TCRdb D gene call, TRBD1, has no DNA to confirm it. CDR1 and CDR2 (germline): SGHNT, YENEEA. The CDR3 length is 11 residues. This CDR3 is CASKTGGEAFF.